This T cell receptor (beta chain) was sequenced in a study of blood T cell repertoires in COVID-19. TCRdb's table, derived via immunoSEQ multiplex PCR, lists solely in-frame clones and lacks some. The sample shows about 150,000 clones, roughly 75% of them seen only once. The TCR sequence derives from a woman in her 50s who had recovered from COVID-19. The sample comprised PBMCs or T cells enriched from blood (not recorded which).

This chain's CDR3 is CASSRTGIDGYTF. Here the CDR3 DNA reads TGTGCCAGCAGCAGGACAGGGATCGATGGCTACACCTTC. The chain employs TRBV7-9 and TRBJ1-2; TRBD1 matches at 8 bases. Per the germline V gene, CDR1 is SEHNR and CDR2 is FQNEAQ (reference sequence). The junction had 5 bases not matched to a gene; V was cut back by 5 bases and J by 6 bases. This CDR3 has 13 residues.